This TCR beta chain was sequenced in a study of regulatory T cells in long-lasting Graves disease. For the study at large: In persistent Graves' disease, antithyroid drugs had been taken for over 5 years and TSH receptor antibodies stayed positive.

Time point reported: persistent/refractory GD, antithyroid drugs over 5 years with positive TRAb. TCR sequences were obtained from RNA taken from PBMCs. The patients were drawn from one endocrinology department in Xi'an, China. Relying on iRepertoire HTBI primers and Arm-PCR of CDR3 regions, the team built TCR beta libraries. TCRdb re-analysed the multiplex PCR reads in MiXCR, keeping a single row per CDR3 protein. The sample lists hundreds of thousands of distinct CDR3 sequences, less than 25% occurring once. General study findings and limits: Relative to newly diagnosed Graves' patients, persistent ones had lower TCR diversity. Accuracy was perhaps lowered by the small sample size.

Trimming took 6 bases from V and 0 from J, leaving 12 bases between them. The CDR3 sequence is 15 residues long. Remarks on this clonotype: Its target is not known.

The V and J genes are TRBV12-3 or TRBV12-4 and TRBJ1-3; D gene uncertain. The clonotype comes from a female donor with Graves disease. Sequencing used peripheral blood mononuclear cells (PBMCs), obtained when the disease was refractory, from a patient treated with antithyroid drugs. CDR3 residues: CASSQNLHSGNTIYF. The CDR3 nucleotides are TGTGCCAGCAGCCAGAACTTACACTCTGGAAACACCATATATTTT.